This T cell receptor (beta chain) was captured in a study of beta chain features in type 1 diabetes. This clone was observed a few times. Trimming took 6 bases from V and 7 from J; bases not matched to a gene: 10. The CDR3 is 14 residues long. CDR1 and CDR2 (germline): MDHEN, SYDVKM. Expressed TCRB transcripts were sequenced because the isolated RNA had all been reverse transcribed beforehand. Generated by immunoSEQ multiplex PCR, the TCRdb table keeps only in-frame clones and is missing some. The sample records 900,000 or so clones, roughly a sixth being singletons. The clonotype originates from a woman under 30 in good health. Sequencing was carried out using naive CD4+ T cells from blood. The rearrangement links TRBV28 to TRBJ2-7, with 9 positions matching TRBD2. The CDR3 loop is CASRRSHLAGEQYF. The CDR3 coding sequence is TGTGCCAGCAGGCGAAGCCACCTAGCGGGAGAGCAGTACTTC.